This T cell receptor (beta chain) was identified in a study of blood T cells in healthy people across ages. Study as a whole: Per two T cells, about one barcoded beta molecule was captured through template switching. Points from the study as a whole: Higher diversity, along with more naive CD4+ cells, distinguished long-lived donors from aged donors.

Total RNA, at least 5.5 micrograms per sample, was extracted from PBMCs. In regard to this clonotype: Its cognate antigen is unknown.

This CDR3 spans 20 amino acids. Germline CDR1 and CDR2: SGHTA and FQGNSA. V trimming: 2 bases; J trimming: 0 bases; junction bases outside the gene matches: 14. A second PCR, run for about 7 to 11 cycles, used a sample-barcoded 5' primer plus a J-beta primer mix. One entry per CDR3 protein results from TCRdb running MiXCR on the 5' RACE reads. The sample lists about 900,000 distinct CDR3 sequences, roughly 60% occurring once. V and J are TRBV7-2 and TRBJ2-3, with 10 nucleotides matching TRBD2. This receptor was taken from a man younger than 40 in good health. The sequencing sample was made of blood. The CDR3: CASSLRRSLAGVTSTDTQYF. In nucleotides, the CDR3 is TGTGCCAGCAGCTTACGTCGCTCCCTAGCGGGGGTAACTAGCACAGATACGCAGTATTTT.